The T cell receptor (beta chain) described here comes from a study of cytomegalovirus exposure and HLA in healthy donors. Regarding the study as a whole: A later analysis linked some 18,000 TCR beta sequences to HLA alleles at 0.05 false discovery rate. Most TCR sequences showed up rarely, but some public TCRs showed up in many donors.

CDR3 size: 13 residues. Germline values: CDR1 MNHNY, CDR2 SVGAGI (reference sequence). The ends were cut back, 2 bases at V and 1 base at J, with 5 bases in the middle. 13 Jbeta primers and 60 Vbeta primers were used for the PCR. The table came from immunoSEQ multiplex PCR; TCRdb's copy has only in-frame clones and leaves some out. The table lists 150,000 to 200,000 clones, about four fifths of them singletons. A remark on this clone: Its specificity is not known.

The sample was PBMCs. The chain links TRBV6-6 to TRBJ2-5; D is unclear. This clonotype originated in a man aged 25-45 years in good health and CMV-seronegative. The chain's CDR3 is CASSYEAQETQYF. In DNA, the CDR3 is TGTGCCAGCAGTTACGAAGCCCAAGAGACCCAGTACTTC.